A selection of T cell receptor beta chains follows, all from one sample in a study of CD8 T cells in ankylosing spondylitis. TCRdb passed the 5' RACE reads through MiXCR, listing each CDR3 protein once. The sample yields under 200,000 distinct CDR3 sequences, around 10% seen once. Sequenced material: blood, either unsorted or a sorted T cell fraction (not recorded which). These receptors all stem from a male donor with ankylosing spondylitis or in good health (not recorded which). The CDR3 runs from the conserved cysteine through the conserved F or W. Each record gives: clone size, V gene, D gene, J gene, CDR3 DNA, CDR3 protein. The D gene is left open where the match is weak. Size is stated for part of the rows, as once, few or many counts, or as a class when the clone is expanded.

few	TRBV19	TRBD2	TRBJ2-1	TGTGCCAGTAGTATACAGGCTAGCGGGACCCAGGCCAATGAGCAGTTCTTC	CASSIQASGTQANEQFF
many	TRBV12-3/TRBV12-4	NA	TRBJ2-1	TGTGCCAGCAGTTTAGGGGGAGGACACAATGAGCAGTTCTTC	CASSLGGGHNEQFF
many	TRBV6-5	NA	TRBJ2-2	TGTGCCAGCGGGAGGGGGCTCGGGGAGCTGTTTTTT	CASGRGLGELFF
few	TRBV11-2	TRBD1	TRBJ2-5	TGTGCCAGCAGCTTAGGGGGACAGAACCACCAAGAGACCCAGTACTTC	CASSLGGQNHQETQYF
many	TRBV7-6	TRBD2	TRBJ2-3	TGTGCCAGCAGTCTAGCGGGGCGCGCAGATACGCAGTATTTT	CASSLAGRADTQYF
many	TRBV3-1	TRBD2	TRBJ2-3	TGTGCCAGCAGCCAAAAAGGGAGCGGGAGGGCCGCGTATTTT	CASSQKGSGRAAYF
few	TRBV6-2/TRBV6-3	TRBD1	TRBJ1-1	TGTGCCAGCAGTCAAGACAGGGAGTCTTTCTTT	CASSQDRESFF
few	TRBV4-1	TRBD1	TRBJ2-7	TGCGCCAGCAGCCAAGGACAGGGAGACTACGAGCAGTACTTC	CASSQGQGDYEQYF
many	TRBV10-3	NA	TRBJ2-4	TGTGCCATCAGCGCAGGGGTAGCCAAAAACATTCAGTACTTC	CAISAGVAKNIQYF
many	TRBV9	NA	TRBJ1-1	TGTGCCAGCAGCGCCCGGGGGGGGGTGAACACTGAAGCTTTCTTT	CASSARGGVNTEAFF
many	TRBV10-3	NA	TRBJ2-5	TGTGCCATCAGTGAGTCGAATAACAGGCAACAAGAGACCCAGTACTTC	CAISESNNRQQETQYF
many	TRBV6-5	TRBD1	TRBJ1-1	TGTGCCAGCAGTTTCCGGGACAGGGGGCTTGAAGCTTTCTTT	CASSFRDRGLEAFF
NA	TRBV7-2	NA	TRBJ2-1	TGTGCCAGCAGCTTCCGGACAGCCTACAATGAGCAGTTCTTC	CASSFRTAYNEQFF
many	TRBV12-3/TRBV12-4	TRBD1	TRBJ1-1	TGTGCCAGCAGCCCCCGACAGGGGTCGTCCACTGAAGCTTTCTTT	CASSPRQGSSTEAFF
many	TRBV20-1	TRBD1	TRBJ1-1	TGCAGTGCTACTGACAGGGGGACTGAAGCTTTCTTT	CSATDRGTEAFF
many	TRBV24-1	TRBD1	TRBJ2-1	TGTGCCACCAGTGATAGGACAGGGACCTCTCAAAATGAGCAGTTCTTC	CATSDRTGTSQNEQFF
many	TRBV5-1	TRBD1	TRBJ2-1	TGCGCCAGCAGCCCAGGACAGGGTTTATTCAATGAGCAGTTCTTC	CASSPGQGLFNEQFF
NA	TRBV20-1	TRBD2	TRBJ2-3	TGCAGTGCAGCACTAGCGGGGGGGCGTGGAGATACGCAGTATTTT	CSAALAGGRGDTQYF
many	TRBV10-3	TRBD1	TRBJ1-1	TGTGCTGCAGGGGGCCTGAACACTGAAGCTTTCTTT	CAAGGLNTEAFF
many	TRBV7-8	NA	TRBJ1-5	TGTGCCAGCAGCCTAACTTCTGGGAATCAGCCCCAGCATTTT	CASSLTSGNQPQHF
many	TRBV3-1	NA	TRBJ1-1	TGTGCCAGCAGCCAAGGGGGATTAGAAGCTTTCTTT	CASSQGGLEAFF
many	TRBV5-5	NA	TRBJ1-1	TGTGCCAGCAGCTTTAACCCGAACACTGAAGCTTTCTTT	CASSFNPNTEAFF
many	TRBV5-1	TRBD2	TRBJ2-5	TGCGCCAGCAGCTTGCCAGCGGGAGAAGGGACCCAAGAGACCCAGTACTTC	CASSLPAGEGTQETQYF
many	TRBV5-1	TRBD1	TRBJ2-7	TGCGCCAGCAGCTTGACAGGGGAAGCCTACGAGCAGTACTTC	CASSLTGEAYEQYF
many	TRBV12-3/TRBV12-4	TRBD2	TRBJ2-1	TGTGCCAGCAGTGCCAGTACTAGCGGGGGGGCCCGCAATGAGCAGTTCTTC	CASSASTSGGARNEQFF
NA	TRBV13	TRBD1	TRBJ2-1	TGTGCCAGCAGCTTAAGGGGGCACTCCTACAATGAGCAGTTCTTC	CASSLRGHSYNEQFF
many	TRBV24-1	NA	TRBJ1-5	TGTGCCACCAGTGATTCCGAACGGGGCCTGAATCAGCCCCAGCATTTT	CATSDSERGLNQPQHF
many	TRBV24-1	TRBD2	TRBJ2-1	TGTGCCACCAGTGACCCCGGGACTAGCGGAAGCAATGAGCAGTTCTTC	CATSDPGTSGSNEQFF
many	TRBV4-2	TRBD1	TRBJ2-3	TGTGCCAGCAGCCAAGAAGGGACAGGGGTGAGGACAGATACGCAGTATTTT	CASSQEGTGVRTDTQYF
many	TRBV19	TRBD1	TRBJ2-1	TGTGCCAGTTCGGATACAGGGGGTAGTGAGCAGTTCTTC	CASSDTGGSEQFF
NA	TRBV4-2	NA	TRBJ2-3	TGTGCCAGCAGCCAAGATCATAGGATCGGGGAGCAGTATTTT	CASSQDHRIGEQYF
few	TRBV12-3/TRBV12-4	NA	TRBJ2-3	TGTGTCAGCAGTTCCATCACAGGAGATACGCAGTATTTT	CVSSSITGDTQYF
many	TRBV12-3/TRBV12-4	TRBD2	TRBJ2-3	TGTGCCAGCAGTATTGAGCGGGGCCGCACAGATACGCAGTATTTT	CASSIERGRTDTQYF
few	TRBV27	NA	TRBJ2-2	TGTGCCAGCAGTTTAGGTCCGGGAGACACCGGGGAGCTGTTTTTT	CASSLGPGDTGELFF
many	TRBV20-1	TRBD1	TRBJ1-5	TGCAGTGCTAGCGGAGGGGGACAGGATCGACGGCCCCAGCATTTT	CSASGGGQDRRPQHF
many	TRBV6-4	NA	TRBJ2-1	TGTGCCAGCAGTGCAGGGGTCGAGCAGTTCTTC	CASSAGVEQFF
NA	TRBV7-2	TRBD1	TRBJ2-1	TGTGCCAGCAGCTTAGTAGGACAGGGGCACAATGAGCAGTTCTTC	CASSLVGQGHNEQFF
few	TRBV12-3/TRBV12-4	NA	TRBJ2-6	TGTGCCAGCAGTACCTGGGGGGCGGCCGGGGCCAACGTCCTGACTTTC	CASSTWGAAGANVLTF
NA	TRBV29-1	NA	TRBJ1-2	TGCAGCGTTAGATCCCACAACGTTTACAACTATGGCTACACCTTC	CSVRSHNVYNYGYTF
few	TRBV20-1	TRBD1	TRBJ1-2	TGCAGTGCTTCCTGGACAGGGGGCGCGGATGGCTACACCTTC	CSASWTGGADGYTF
many	TRBV18	NA	TRBJ2-1	TGTGCCAGCTCCCTCACCGCTAGGAGCTCCTACAATGAGCAGTTCTTC	CASSLTARSSYNEQFF
few	TRBV10-3	NA	TRBJ2-3	TGTGCCATCCGCCGGGACGTCGCCGCAGATACGCAGTATTTT	CAIRRDVAADTQYF